These 18 T cell receptor beta chains were sequenced from one sample in a study of neurological immune-mediated disorders. TCRdb itself ran the 5' RACE reads through MiXCR, one entry per CDR3 protein. The sample records roughly 61,000 distinct CDR3 sequences, less than 25% being singletons. Noted time point: technical triplicate 2. The sequencing input was PBMCs. All receptors come from a man aged 60 to 75 with HTLV-1-associated myelopathy (HAM/TSP).

The V call is TRBV29-1, the J call TRBJ2-1; D not certain. Germline CDR1 is SQVTM and CDR2 is ANQGSEA. The CDR3 length is 13 residues. Trimming shortened V by 7 bases and J by 9 bases, and 19 bases separated the two germline ends. The DNA for the CDR3 is TGCAGCGCCTCCCCCCGGGTACTTGGTGAGCAGTTCTTC. This translates into CSASPRVLGEQFF.

At least ten counts were recorded for this clonotype. CDR3 in amino acids: CAISVGSSGNTIYF. The CDR3 coding sequence is TGTGCCATCAGTGTAGGATCCTCTGGAAACACCATATATTTT. This sequence joins TRBV10-3 and TRBJ1-3; unclear D gene. In germline, CDR1 is ENHRY, CDR2 SYGVKD. V lost 4 bases and J lost 0, with 7 bases in between. The CDR3 has 14 residues.

This chain joins TRBV28 and TRBJ2-3, with 7 bases lining up with TRBD1. V lost 6 bases, J lost 1 base, and 7 bases stayed unmatched. The CDR3 spans 15 residues. From germline, CDR1 is MDHEN and CDR2 SYDVKM. CDR3 region: CASSPDRDRTDTQYF. CDR3 in DNA: TGTGCCAGCAGCCCCGACAGGGACCGCACAGATACGCAGTATTTT.

This clonotype has a count of ten or more. CDR3 sequence: CSATRTGGHWAGNTIYF. CDR3 sequence (DNA): TGCAGTGCCACTCGGACAGGGGGCCATTGGGCTGGAAACACCATATATTTT. The chain couples TRBV20-1 to TRBJ1-3; 11 bases are a match to TRBD1. V lost 6 bases to trimming and J lost 2 bases; unmatched junction nucleotides: 12. The CDR3 loop spans 17 amino acids. Germline V CDR1 and CDR2: DFQATT, SNEGSKA (reference sequence).

The chain links TRBV13 to TRBJ2-1, with TRBD1 as a possible D gene (5 bases). V was pared by 1 base and J by 7 bases, with 17 bases between. The CDR3 is made up of 16 amino acids. Looked up from germline, CDR1 is PRHDT and CDR2 is FYEKMQ (reference sequence). DNA of the CDR3: TGTGCCAGCAGCTTAGAAGGGGCGAAAGGCAGGAATGAGCAGTTCTTC. Translated: CASSLEGAKGRNEQFF.

This clonotype appeared many times. This chain connects TRBV6-2 or TRBV6-3 to TRBJ2-1, with D uncertain. This CDR3 spans 15 amino acids. The ends were cut back, 5 bases at V and 3 bases at J, with 14 bases in the middle. In germline, CDR1 is MNHEY, CDR2 SVGEGT. CDR3 amino acids: CASSILHTVYNEQFF. In DNA, the CDR3 is TGTGCCAGCAGTATACTCCACACGGTCTACAATGAGCAGTTCTTC.

The V gene is TRBV29-1, the J gene TRBJ2-7; 8 positions agree with TRBD1. The CDR3 runs to 14 residues. The trim removed 7 bases at V and 2 bases at J, leaving 10 bases unmatched. The V gene's germline CDR1 is SQVTM and CDR2 ANQGSEA. The CDR3 spells CSGSDGTGPYEQYF. The CDR3 coding sequence is TGCAGCGGTTCTGACGGGACAGGCCCCTACGAGCAGTACTTC.

This clonotype occurred many times. The chain combines TRBV27 with TRBJ1-1; possible D gene TRBD1, 6 bases. This CDR3 has 16 amino acids. V lost 2 bases and J 1 base, leaving 14 bases between the germline ends. Germline assignment: CDR1 MNHEY and CDR2 SMNVEV (reference sequence). DNA for the CDR3: TGTGCCAGCAGTTTACGCCCGGGGGCAGGGAACACTGAAGCTTTCTTT. It is translated as CASSLRPGAGNTEAFF.

The chain joins TRBV20-1 to TRBJ2-2; a weak D match, TRBD2 (6 bases). Germline assignment: CDR1 DFQATT and CDR2 SNEGSKA (reference sequence). The V end was cut by 2 bases, the J end by 5 bases, with 15 bases between. This CDR3 has 15 amino acids. The CDR3 DNA reads as TGCAGTGCTAGAAGGTTGGACGGAGGGACCGGGGAGCTGTTTTTT. Amino acids: CSARRLDGGTGELFF.

This rearrangement joins TRBV5-1 to TRBJ2-5, with a tentative D call TRBD1 (6 bases). Germline CDR1 SGHRS, CDR2 YFSETQ. The CDR3 consists of 16 residues. V lost 0 bases, J lost 1 base, and 13 bases lay in between. CDR3 coding DNA: TGCGCCAGCAGCTTGGCGCCGACAGGTGCCCAAGAGACCCAGTACTTC. Encoded protein: CASSLAPTGAQETQYF.

The CDR3 here is CSARDPAGTYTQYF. CDR3 nucleotides: TGCAGTGCTAGAGACCCAGCGGGAACATATACGCAGTATTTT. V gene TRBV20-1 combines with J gene TRBJ2-3; 7 nucleotides align to TRBD2. Per the germline V gene, CDR1 is DFQATT and CDR2 is SNEGSKA (reference sequence). The V gene end was trimmed by 0 bases and the J gene end by 7 bases; junction bases not matched to a gene: 7. CDR3 length: 14 amino acids.

The V and J genes are TRBV6-5 and TRBJ2-7; D assignment may be TRBD1 or TRBD2 (6 bases each). CDR3 length: 14 amino acids. The germline V gene has CDR1 MNHEY and CDR2 SVGAGI. V was shortened by 7 bases and J by 0 bases, with 13 bases between the two germline ends. As DNA, the CDR3 is TGTGCCAGCACCCGGGGGCAGGGCTCCTACGAGCAGTACTTC. Amino acid sequence: CASTRGQGSYEQYF.

The chain employs TRBV10-3 and TRBJ2-3, with 8 bases matching TRBD2. With 10 bases clipped from V and 2 bases from J, the junction kept 5 bases outside the gene matches. Germline CDR1 ENHRY, CDR2 SYGVKD. This CDR3 has 13 residues. The CDR3 nucleotides read TGTGCCACCCTAGCGGGTATCACAGATACGCAGTATTTT. This encodes CATLAGITDTQYF.

Ten or more counts support this clonotype. J is TRBJ2-2 and V is TRBV5-1; the match to TRBD2 covers 8 bases. Germline-derived CDR1 and CDR2 are SGHRS and YFSETQ. V lost 0 bases to trimming and J lost 7 bases; unmatched junction nucleotides: 5. The CDR3 sequence is 15 residues long. In DNA, the CDR3 is TGCGCCAGCAGCTTGGACGGGAGGGCCGTCGGGGAGCTGTTTTTT. It is translated as CASSLDGRAVGELFF.

The chain employs TRBV5-1 and TRBJ1-5, with D hard to call. This CDR3 contains 13 residues. Germline loops: CDR1 SGHRS, CDR2 YFSETQ. The V and J ends lost 4 bases and 6 bases respectively, with 11 bases between them. The CDR3 region is CASSGDDGQPQHF. In nucleotides, the CDR3 is TGCGCCAGCAGCGGAGATGATGGTCAGCCCCAGCATTTT.

V is TRBV12-3 or TRBV12-4 and J is TRBJ2-5; 9 nucleotides align to TRBD2. Unmatched junction bases numbered 8, after V lost 7 bases and J lost 5 bases. The CDR3 sequence is 14 residues long. The CDR3 spells CASTLAGDGETQYF. DNA of the CDR3: TGTGCCAGCACCTTAGCGGGAGATGGGGAGACCCAGTACTTC.

Note on this clonotype: This clone may be a read error of a much larger clone one base away. The chain couples TRBV4-2 to TRBJ2-7, with D possibly matching TRBD2 (6 bases). CDR1 is LGHNA and CDR2 is YNFKEQ in the germline V gene. The V gene lost 1 base and the J gene lost 6 bases, with 16 bases spanning the gap. The CDR3 contains 15 residues. The CDR3, as DNA: TGTGCCAGCAGCCAAGCGCCGGGAGCAATCTCCGAGCAGTACTTC. This codes for CASSQAPGAISEQYF.

In its sample, this clonotype was seen many times. V is TRBV28 and J is TRBJ1-1; D is uncertain. The CDR3 covers 13 residues. The ends were cut back, 5 bases at V and 6 bases at J, with 13 bases in the middle. The germline V gene encodes CDR1 MDHEN and CDR2 SYDVKM. The CDR3 DNA reads as TGTGCCAGCAGTCTAAAGGGCCCCCCTGAAGCTTTCTTT. Protein: CASSLKGPPEAFF.